This TCR beta chain is drawn from a study of blood T cell repertoires in COVID-19 (dated by TCRdb to the early 2020s). Concerning the study at large: Collaborator samples came from the United States, Italy and Spain and covered acute and convalescent phases of COVID-19. The material from the prospective study consisted of cDNA or gDNA derived from T cells, B-cell-depleted T cells, or PBMCs. The repertoires were made available in a free public database intended to serve as a resource for research on the immune response to SARS-CoV-2. The dataset comprised deeply sampled blood TCRbeta repertoires from subjects exposed to, actively infected with, or recovered from COVID-19. The samples were drawn from two sources: the first 160 participants of the ongoing ImmuneRACE study, and over 1,000 subjects contributed by 6 global collaborators. Nearly every sample came with metadata listing a de-identified subject ID, COVID-19 status, age in years and sex. Where available, HLA class I and class II types were obtained from metadata supplied by the sample provider rather than from assay-based typing. Broad study findings and their caveats: Clinical and demographic metadata were provided uncurated, with the amount varying by source and participant.

CDR3 length: 12 amino acids, cysteine to phenylalanine. The sequence is cut down to CDR3 DNA, 36 bases in frame from base 1. V drops 3 bases and J drops 6 bases, leaving 7 bases in between. CDR1 and CDR2 (SGDLS, YYNGEE) derive from the germline V gene. TCRbeta CDR3 regions were amplified from genomic DNA by means of the immunoSEQ Assay, a bias-controlled multiplex PCR. The authors' pipeline ran thus. Within the assay, amplification of reference gene primers was used to estimate how many nucleated cells each sample contained. To quantify the absolute abundance of each unique TCRbeta CDR3 rearrangement, sequence reads were collapsed and filtered. For each sample, productive Simpson clonality was calculated as the square root of Simpson's diversity index over productive rearrangements. Entries here come from immuneACCESS through TCRdb and include only in-frame sequences with V and J called. Some clones fail to appear in such tables; in the studies checked, an unresolved V gene covers under half of the shortfall, and the cause of the remainder is unknown. The V and J calls and clone size come from that table; D and trimming were worked out from the DNA. Present in this sample are 300,000 to 350,000 clones, roughly 88% of which were seen just once. The ten biggest clones cover more than 2% of the sample.

Comment on this clone: Its antigen is not yet known. Per-nucleotide qualities are absent, and no much larger clonotype sits a single base away.

In the prospective study, participants were about 18 to 100 years old, resided in about 25 geographic areas of the United States, and were enrolled through a virtual design. In the prospective study, participants were assigned to cohorts based on the clinical history participants reported in a screening survey and a study questionnaire. For ImmuneRACE Cohort 3, a participant was defined as recovered based on two consecutive negative NP/OP PCR tests, clearance by a healthcare professional, or resolution of symptoms. Each participant in the prospective study had whole blood, serum and a nasopharyngeal or oropharyngeal swab collected by mobile phlebotomists. Prospective study participants could optionally give additional blood draws and questionnaires over an approximately 2-month period. Prospective study blood samples were shipped either frozen or at room temperature before DNA extraction.

Recombination joined TRBV9 with TRBJ2-1; a tentative D call is TRBD2 (5 bases match). The sample comprised PBMCs or T cells enriched from blood (not recorded which). This receptor was taken from a man aged 25-40 years who had recovered from COVID-19. CDR3 protein: CASSDEGNEQFF. The nucleotides are TGTGCCAGCAGCGACGAGGGCAATGAGCAGTTCTTC.